Following are 18 T cell receptor beta chains from one sample sequenced in a study of blood T cell repertoires in COVID-19. The method was immunoSEQ multiplex PCR; TCRdb's version includes in-frame clones alone and lacks a portion of them. The sample includes under 300,000 clones, about 87% of them seen just once. Specimen: peripheral blood. All receptors derive from a woman aged 65 to 85 with active or convalescent COVID-19.

The chain joins TRBV7-8 to TRBJ1-1, with D possibly matching TRBD1 (5 bases). The CDR3 sequence is 14 residues long. Trimming left V 1 base short and J 5 bases short, with 11 bases between. Germline loops: CDR1 SGHVS, CDR2 FQNEAQ. CDR3 coding DNA: TGTGCCAGCAGCTTAGGACAGTTCAGGACTGAAGCTTTCTTT. Encoded protein: CASSLGQFRTEAFF.

The V and J genes are TRBV4-3 and TRBJ2-5, with D tentatively TRBD2 (5 bases). The CDR3 extends over 13 amino acids. Trimming took off 4 bases at V and 4 bases at J, with 10 bases between the two ends. CDR1 is LGHNA, CDR2 YSLEER, per germline. The CDR3 nucleotides are TGCGCCAGCAGCCCTGTCGAGGGAGAGACCCAGTACTTC. It encodes CASSPVEGETQYF.

With regard to this clone: One end of the junction fails to match germline, which may point to a read error. This chain links TRBV10-1 with TRBJ2-7; TRBD2 matches 8 bases. CDR1 is WNHNN, CDR2 SYGVQD, per germline (reference sequence). The CDR3 runs 12 residues. Written as DNA, the CDR3 is TGCGCCAGCAGTGGAGGTAGCGGGGACCCTAACTTC. The encoded protein is CASSGGSGDPNF.

The CDR3: CASILQMNTEAFF. In nucleotides, the CDR3 is TGTGCCAGCATCCTACAGATGAACACTGAAGCTTTCTTT. This chain connects TRBV12-3 or TRBV12-4 to TRBJ1-1; no clear D gene. The V gene lost 7 bases and the J gene lost 0 bases, with 9 bases spanning the gap. This CDR3 spans 13 amino acids.

This clone was seen a single time. The rearrangement joins TRBV5-1 to TRBJ1-1, with 7 nucleotides matching TRBD1. V was clipped by 4 bases and J by 4 bases; unmatched bases: 7. The CDR3 spans 14 residues. From germline, CDR1 is SGHRS and CDR2 YFSETQ. The CDR3 region is CASSAGNRGTEAFF. CDR3 coding DNA: TGCGCCAGCAGCGCAGGAAACAGGGGCACTGAAGCTTTCTTT.

This chain joins TRBV4-2 and TRBJ2-2, with D possibly matching TRBD1 (6 bases). This CDR3 region has 17 residues. Trimming removed 1 base at V and 6 bases at J, with 18 bases between. Per the germline V gene, CDR1 is LGHNA and CDR2 is YNFKEQ. CDR3 sequence: CASSQVEPQGSAGELFF. As DNA, the CDR3 is TGTGCCAGCAGCCAAGTAGAACCACAGGGTTCCGCCGGGGAGCTGTTTTTT.

This clone was detected once. This chain uses TRBV6-4 with TRBJ2-1, with 9 bases matching TRBD2. V dropped 0 bases and J dropped 2; count of bases not matched to a gene: 5. The germline gives CDR1 MRHNA, CDR2 SNTAGT. This CDR3 region has 17 residues. CDR3 nucleotides: TGTGCCAGCAGTGACTCGATCGGCGGGGGGGCCTACAATGAGCAGTTCTTC. Protein sequence: CASSDSIGGGAYNEQFF.

The V gene is TRBV11-3, the J gene TRBJ1-3; a weak D match, TRBD1 (6 bases). The ends were cut back, 6 bases at V and 4 bases at J, with 13 bases in the middle. The germline V gene encodes CDR1 SGHNT and CDR2 YENEEA. This CDR3 has 14 amino acids. The CDR3 DNA is TGTGCCAGCAGAGAAAGGGGACACGGAAACACCATATATTTT. This translates into CASRERGHGNTIYF.

This rearrangement joins TRBV20-1 to TRBJ2-7, with a tentative D call TRBD1 (6 bases). Trimming pared 3 bases from V and 4 bases from J, leaving 16 bases between. CDR1 DFQATT and CDR2 SNEGSKA come from the germline V gene (reference sequence). This CDR3 region has 14 residues. The CDR3 DNA is TGCAGTGCTAGTGACACAGGGTTTACTTACGAGCAGTACTTC. Translated, it gives CSASDTGFTYEQYF.

The CDR3, as DNA: TGTGCCAGTAGTTTATCGTCCGAAGAGACCCAGTACTTC. As protein: CASSLSSEETQYF. V and J are TRBV19 and TRBJ2-5; D is uncertain. Germline V gives CDR1 LNHDA, CDR2 SQIVND (reference sequence). The CDR3 sequence is 13 residues long. V was clipped by 5 bases and J by 3 bases, with 10 bases between them. Complete variable domain (other parts from reference TRBV19 and TRBJ2-5): DGGITQSPKYLFRKEGQNVTLSCEQNLNHDAMYWYRQDPGQGLRLIYYSQIVNDFQKGDIAEGYSVSREKKESFPLTVTSAQKNPTAFYLCASSLSSEETQYFGPGTRLLVL.

This chain links TRBV3-1 (or the pseudogene TRBV3-2) with TRBJ1-6; 7 bases align to TRBD1. Trimming removed 4 bases from V and 10 bases from J; junction bases left unmatched: 7. Germline CDR1 reads LGHDT; CDR2 reads YNNKEL (reference sequence). The CDR3 covers 14 residues. The CDR3 DNA is TGTGCCAGCAGCCCTACGACAGGGCGCTCACCCCTCCACTTT. This encodes CASSPTTGRSPLHF.

This chain joins TRBV13 and TRBJ2-1; D possibly corresponds to TRBD1 (6 bases). CDR1 PRHDT and CDR2 FYEKMQ come from the germline V gene (reference sequence). The V end was cut by 7 bases, the J end by 5 bases, with 21 bases between. This CDR3 has 16 residues. CDR3 nucleotide sequence: TGTGCCAGCACCCCCTTACCCCGCGGACAGCACAATGAGCAGTTCTTC. Translated: CASTPLPRGQHNEQFF. Looking up the rest from reference TRBV13 and TRBJ2-1 gives the full variable domain: AAGVIQSPRHLIKEKRETATLKCYPIPRHDTVYWYQQGPGQDPQFLISFYEKMQSDKGSIPDRFSAQQFSDYHSELNMSSLELGDSALYFCASTPLPRGQHNEQFFGPGTRLTVL.

This clone has just a few counts. In nucleotides, the CDR3 is TGTGCCAGCAGTTATGCCAACCGACAGACAAACTATGGCTACACCTTC. Protein: CASSYANRQTNYGYTF. The J gene is TRBJ1-2, the V gene TRBV6-2 or TRBV6-3, with a tentative D call TRBD1 (5 bases). The V and J ends lost 3 bases and 2 bases respectively, with 16 bases between them. Germline V lookup: CDR1 MNHEY, CDR2 SVGEGT. The CDR3 has 16 amino acids.

The V and J genes are TRBV24-1 and TRBJ1-4; D perhaps matches TRBD1 (5 bases). Germline V gives CDR1 KGHDR, CDR2 SFDVKD. CDR3 length: 15 amino acids. V lost 7 bases to trimming and J lost 6 bases, with 17 bases between them. The CDR3 DNA follows: TGTGCCACCAGAAGCTCAGGGTCTCGGGATGAAAAACTGTTTTTT. It codes for CATRSSGSRDEKLFF.

The chain combines TRBV18 with TRBJ1-3; D is unclear. The CDR3 has 14 residues. Germline V gene sequence: CDR1 KGHSH, CDR2 LQKENI. V was clipped by 0 bases and J by 4 bases, with 7 bases between them. CDR3 protein: CASSPPPEGNTIYF. CDR3 in DNA: TGTGCCAGCTCACCACCGCCAGAAGGAAACACCATATATTTT.

The genes are TRBV5-5 and TRBJ2-5; the D gene is possibly TRBD1 (6 bases). The V gene's germline CDR1 is SGHKS and CDR2 YYEKEE (reference sequence). CDR3 length: 13 amino acids. Trimming shortened V by 4 bases and J by 2 bases, and 9 bases separated the two germline ends. The CDR3 DNA follows: TGTGCCAGCAGCGTACAGGGTCAAGAGACCCAGTACTTC. Its translation is CASSVQGQETQYF.

This chain connects TRBV27 to TRBJ2-2, with 7 nucleotides matching TRBD2. Trimming cost V 0 bases and J 6 bases; bases outside gene matches: 4. The V gene's germline CDR1 is MNHEY and CDR2 SMNVEV (reference sequence). The CDR3 covers 15 residues. Here the CDR3 reads CASSLSAGVAGELFF. The CDR3 DNA is TGTGCCAGCAGTTTATCGGCGGGGGTTGCCGGGGAGCTGTTTTTT.

CDR3 nucleotides: TGTGCCAGCAGTACAGGGTCCTACAATGAGCAGTTCTTC. This sequence encodes CASSTGSYNEQFF. The chain couples TRBV5-6 to TRBJ2-1; TRBD1 is a possible D gene (6 bases). V lost 5 bases to trimming and J lost 1 base, with 7 bases between them. The germline CDR1 and CDR2 sequences are SGHDT and YYEEEE. The CDR3 is 13 residues long.